One and the same sample provided the 21 T cell receptor beta chains below, sequenced in a study of T cell clonotyping in hematopoietic cell transplantation (dated by TCRdb to 2020 to 2023). Libraries were built with the immunoSEQ multiplex PCR assay. In TCRdb, the immuneACCESS table is reduced to in-frame sequences with V and J assigned. These tables do not hold every clone; where another copy was compared, an unresolved V gene accounts for under half, and the others remain unexplained. The sample table records 15,000 to 20,000 clones; 60% to 85% of these occur just once. Roughly 17% of the sample goes to the ten largest clones. What this sample's time point label stands for: recipient sample about 28 days before transplant, after cytoreduction. Here the sequenced sample was peripheral blood mononuclear cells, taken before stem cell transplant. These TCRs come from a man in his sixties with acute myeloid leukemia. Some clones in this sample may be carry-over from other donors' samples.

This clone ranks as medium-sized. The gene calls are TRBV7-2 and TRBJ1-6; 9 bases match TRBD1. With 7 bases clipped from V and 7 bases from J, the junction kept 5 bases outside the gene matches. The germline CDR1 and CDR2 sequences are SGHTA and FQGNSA. The CDR3 consists of 14 residues. The CDR3 loop reads CASTGGTGNSPLHF. CDR3 nucleotides: TGTGCCAGCACCGGGGGGACAGGGAATTCACCCCTCCACTTT.

This chain joins TRBV13 and TRBJ1-1; 9 positions agree with TRBD1. There are 13 residues in the CDR3. The V gene end was trimmed by 5 bases and the J gene end by 3 bases; junction bases not matched to a gene: 1. CDR1 and CDR2 from the germline V gene are PRHDT and FYEKMQ (reference sequence). The CDR3 protein is CASSRTGDTEAFF. The CDR3 DNA sequence: TGTGCCAGCAGCCGGACAGGGGACACTGAAGCTTTCTTT.

The genes are TRBV11-2 and TRBJ1-4, with 8 positions matching TRBD1. This CDR3 has 18 residues. The junction had 9 bases not matched to a gene; V was cut back by 0 bases and J by 3 bases. Germline CDR1 and CDR2: SGHAT and FQNNGV. CDR3 sequence reads: CASSLDRYRGLANEKLFF. The CDR3 DNA is TGTGCCAGCAGCTTAGATCGGTACAGGGGGTTGGCTAATGAAAAACTGTTTTTT.

CDR3 coding DNA: TGTGCCAGTAGTATAACTAGCGGGCGATACAATGAGCAGTTCTTC. Protein: CASSITSGRYNEQFF. This sequence joins TRBV19 and TRBJ2-1; 9 bases match TRBD2. Germline loops: CDR1 LNHDA, CDR2 SQIVND (reference sequence). The V segment lost 2 bases and the J segment 4 bases; nucleotides outside the gene matches: 3. CDR3 size: 15 residues.

This chain uses TRBV19 with TRBJ1-1; TRBD1 matches 10 bases. The V segment lost 8 bases and the J segment 2 bases; nucleotides outside the gene matches: 2. The germline V gene encodes CDR1 LNHDA and CDR2 SQIVND (reference sequence). The CDR3 spans 13 residues. Here the CDR3 DNA reads TGTGCCAGTGGACAGGGGGAAAACACTGAAGCTTTCTTT. It specifies CASGQGENTEAFF.

The genes are TRBV7-3 and TRBJ1-6, with unresolved D. There are 13 residues in the CDR3. The V gene's germline CDR1 is SGHTA and CDR2 FQGTGA. Trimming took 6 bases from V and 7 from J, leaving 10 bases between them. In DNA form, the CDR3 reads TGTGCCAGCAGTCGGGGTAAGAATTCACCCCTCCACTTT. This codes for CASSRGKNSPLHF.

To note about this clone: A read error may account for a junction end that differs from germline. This chain joins TRBV10-3 and TRBJ2-1; TRBD2 is a possible D gene (6 bases). Germline CDR1 ENHRY, CDR2 SYGVKD. The CDR3 totals 14 residues. The CDR3 DNA follows: TGTGCCAGCAGTGAAGCGGGCCCGGTTAATGAGCAGTTCTTC. Its translation is CASSEAGPVNEQFF.

The J gene is TRBJ2-2, the V gene TRBV14, with D hard to call. Germline lookup yields CDR1 SGHDN and CDR2 FVKESK. The CDR3 runs to 14 residues. Trimming removed 0 bases from V and 6 bases from J, with 8 bases in between. For the CDR3, the DNA is TGTGCCAGCAGCCAAGAGTCTTGGTCCGGGGAGCTGTTTTTT. The encoded protein is CASSQESWSGELFF. The variable domain in full, with the rest retrieved from reference TRBV14 and TRBJ2-2, is EAGVTQFPSHSVIEKGQTVTLRCDPISGHDNLYWYRRVMGKEIKFLLHFVKESKQDESGMPNNRFLAERTGGTYSTLKVQPAELEDSGVYFCASSQESWSGELFFGEGSRLTVL.

The CDR3 loop is CASSSTAGEETQYF. The CDR3 nucleotides read TGTGCCAGCAGCTCTACCGCCGGGGAGGAGACCCAGTACTTC. J is TRBJ2-5 and V is TRBV11-3, with D possibly being TRBD2 (5 bases). V lost 4 bases, J lost 5 bases, and 14 bases lay in between. The CDR3 length is 14 residues. Looked up from germline, CDR1 is SGHNT and CDR2 is YENEEA. The full variable domain, its missing parts supplied by reference TRBV11-3 and TRBJ2-5, is EAGVVQSPRYKIIEKKQPVAFWCNPISGHNTLYWYLQNLGQGPELLIRYENEEAVDDSQLPKDRFSAERLKGVDSTLKIQPAELGDSAVYLCASSSTAGEETQYFGPGTRLLVL.

The chain carries TRBV30 and TRBJ1-1; no definite D call. CDR3 length equals 12 residues. Trimming stripped 0 bases from V and 3 bases from J, with 5 bases between. The germline CDR1 and CDR2 sequences are GTSNPN and SVGIG (reference sequence). In DNA form, the CDR3 reads TGTGCCTGGAGTGTTGCAGACACTGAAGCTTTCTTT. It encodes CAWSVADTEAFF.

This chain joins TRBV4-1 and TRBJ2-5; the D gene is possibly TRBD1 (6 bases). CDR1 is MGHRA and CDR2 is YSYEKL in the germline V gene. V was pared by 4 bases and J by 4 bases, with 16 bases between. This CDR3 is built from 15 residues. CDR3 loop: CASSPDQGMLETQYF. CDR3 DNA sequence: TGCGCCAGCAGCCCGGACCAGGGGATGTTAGAGACCCAGTACTTC.

This chain connects TRBV7-9 to TRBJ2-1; 10 nucleotides line up with TRBD2. The CDR3 sequence is 12 residues long. CDR1 and CDR2 from the germline V gene are SEHNR and FQNEAQ (reference sequence). The V gene end was trimmed by 4 bases and the J gene end by 15 bases; junction bases not matched to a gene: 6. The CDR3 DNA sequence: TGTGCCAGCAGCTATCCGGGACTAGCGTTGTTCTTC. Its translation: CASSYPGLALFF. Looking up the rest from reference TRBV7-9 and TRBJ2-1 gives the full variable domain: DTGVSQNPRHKITKRGQNVTFRCDPISEHNRLYWYRQTLGQGPEFLTYFQNEAQLEKSRLLSDRFSAERPKGSFSTLEIQRTEQGDSAMYLCASSYPGLALFFGPGTRLTVL.

The J gene is TRBJ1-6, the V gene TRBV14; weak D call: TRBD1 (6 bases). V was pared by 5 bases and J by 7 bases, with 18 bases between. Germline assignment: CDR1 SGHDN and CDR2 FVKESK. This CDR3 is built from 16 residues. The CDR3: CASSNPGHSGNSPLHF. In DNA form, the CDR3 reads TGTGCCAGCAGCAACCCGGGACACTCGGGGAATTCACCCCTCCACTTT.

This chain joins TRBV5-1 and TRBJ1-1; D gene ambiguous. Looked up from germline, CDR1 is SGHRS and CDR2 is YFSETQ. The CDR3 runs 14 residues. Trimming shortened V by 2 bases and J by 0 bases, and 8 bases separated the two germline ends. CDR3 residues: CASSLGALNTEAFF. The CDR3, as DNA: TGCGCCAGCAGCTTAGGAGCCTTGAACACTGAAGCTTTCTTT.

The chain joins TRBV4-3 to TRBJ1-2; D uncertain. V shed 1 base and J shed 7 bases, with 13 bases lying between them. Germline loops: CDR1 LGHNA, CDR2 YSLEER. This CDR3 has 14 amino acids. CDR3 region: CASSQAVLGSGYTF. CDR3 nucleotide sequence: TGCGCCAGCAGCCAAGCGGTCCTAGGCAGTGGCTACACCTTC.

This rearrangement joins TRBV7-3 to TRBJ1-2; D gene uncertain. The germline V gene has CDR1 SGHTA and CDR2 FQGTGA. The V and J ends lost 0 bases and 6 bases respectively, with 8 bases between them. This CDR3 comprises 13 residues. CDR3 nucleotide sequence: TGTGCCAGCAGCTTAACGGCGGGGAATGGCTACACCTTC. Protein product: CASSLTAGNGYTF.

The chain has TRBV4-3 and TRBJ2-3, with unresolved D. The V end lost 1 base, the J end lost 5 bases, and 13 bases lay between the germline ends. Germline CDR1 reads LGHNA; CDR2 reads YSLEER. This CDR3 is built from 15 residues. CDR3 DNA sequence: TGCGCCAGCAGCCAAGCTCCACATTGGGGAGATACGCAGTATTTT. As protein: CASSQAPHWGDTQYF.

This sequence joins TRBV4-3 and TRBJ2-3; 7 positions agree with TRBD2. V shed 0 bases, J shed 3 bases, and the junction held 12 bases outside the gene matches. The CDR3 has 18 residues. From germline, CDR1 is LGHNA and CDR2 YSLEER. CDR3 nucleotide sequence: TGCGCCAGCAGCCAAGAACCATCTAGCGGATTGGGAACAGATACGCAGTATTTT. Encoded protein: CASSQEPSSGLGTDTQYF.

This chain links TRBV27 with TRBJ2-7; TRBD2 is a possible D gene (5 bases). The germline CDR1 and CDR2 sequences are MNHEY and SMNVEV (reference sequence). Trimming stripped 9 bases from V and 3 bases from J, with 15 bases between. This CDR3 is built from 13 residues. The CDR3 spells CARPLSRGYEQYF. The CDR3 bases are TGTGCCAGGCCGCTCTCCCGGGGCTACGAGCAGTACTTC.

V gene TRBV7-3 combines with J gene TRBJ2-7; a possible D gene is TRBD2 (5 bases). Germline CDR1 and CDR2: SGHTA and FQGTGA. This CDR3 is built from 15 residues. V shed 5 bases and J shed 2 bases, with 16 bases lying between them. The CDR3 sequence: CASSAEGTPPYEQYF. CDR3 in DNA: TGTGCCAGCAGCGCCGAGGGTACCCCTCCCTACGAGCAGTACTTC.

This chain connects TRBV7-9 to TRBJ1-2; 8 bases are a match to TRBD1. Losses at the gene ends were 1 base for V and 8 bases for J; bases not matched to a gene: 6. The CDR3 extends over 14 amino acids. The germline gives CDR1 SEHNR, CDR2 FQNEAQ (reference sequence). CDR3 sequence (DNA): TGTGCCAGCAGCTTAGATGCAGGGGGCCAGGGCTACACCTTC. This encodes CASSLDAGGQGYTF.